This is a list of T cell receptor beta chains from one sample in a study of T cells in localized non-small cell lung cancer. Profiling relied on immunoSEQ multiplex PCR, and the TCRdb table lists in-frame clones only, not all of them. The sample has about 31,000 clones, approximately 86% seen once. This specimen was peripheral blood mononuclear cells, taken before any cancer treatment. All receptors come from a woman between 35 and 75 years old with stage III lung adenocarcinoma. CDR3s include the opening cysteine and the closing phenylalanine or tryptophan. Each record gives: clone size, J gene, V gene, CDR3 protein. Part of the rows lack a size; the others show once, few, many or a class for expanded clones.

abundance: NA; j_gene: TRBJ2-3; v_gene: TRBV28; CDR3aa: CASSLTLGWNTQYF
abundance: NA; j_gene: TRBJ2-4; v_gene: TRBV7-9; CDR3aa: CASSDGVAKNIQYF
abundance: once; j_gene: TRBJ2-1; v_gene: TRBV11-2; CDR3aa: CASSLEGGSYNEQFF
abundance: NA; j_gene: TRBJ1-1; v_gene: TRBV4-1; CDR3aa: CASLYRTGGTEAFF
abundance: NA; j_gene: TRBJ2-1; v_gene: TRBV7-9; CDR3aa: CASSPGMGEGRNEQFF
abundance: NA; j_gene: TRBJ2-3; v_gene: TRBV7-9; CDR3aa: CASNLRDVSTDTQYF
abundance: NA; j_gene: TRBJ2-5; v_gene: TRBV5-1; CDR3aa: CASSLKRDGQETQYF
abundance: NA; j_gene: TRBJ1-5; v_gene: TRBV5-5; CDR3aa: CASSRDSLLINQPQHF
abundance: NA; j_gene: TRBJ1-1; v_gene: TRBV10-1; CDR3aa: CASSESRGGNTEAFF
abundance: NA; j_gene: TRBJ2-3; v_gene: TRBV10-1; CDR3aa: CASNRGSDTQYF
abundance: NA; j_gene: TRBJ2-5; v_gene: TRBV5-4; CDR3aa: CASSLRGEETQYF
abundance: NA; j_gene: TRBJ2-6; v_gene: TRBV2; CDR3aa: CASSGQGGDSGANVLTF
abundance: NA; j_gene: TRBJ2-2; v_gene: TRBV6-6; CDR3aa: CASSYSGQNGELFF
abundance: NA; j_gene: TRBJ2-1; v_gene: TRBV27; CDR3aa: CASSRDSPFYNEQFF
abundance: NA; j_gene: TRBJ2-7; v_gene: TRBV5-8; CDR3aa: CASSLLKGQGNEQYF
abundance: NA; j_gene: TRBJ1-2; v_gene: TRBV6-6; CDR3aa: CATSGANYGYTF
abundance: NA; j_gene: TRBJ1-3; v_gene: TRBV15; CDR3aa: CATSRATGSGNTIYF
abundance: NA; j_gene: TRBJ2-6; v_gene: TRBV28; CDR3aa: CASRTSGANVLTF
abundance: once; j_gene: TRBJ2-7; v_gene: TRBV6-6; CDR3aa: CASSYSGPGSYEQYF
abundance: NA; j_gene: TRBJ1-4; v_gene: TRBV19; CDR3aa: CATGTARYTATNEKLFF
abundance: NA; j_gene: TRBJ2-7; v_gene: TRBV6-9; CDR3aa: CASILSGASSYEQYF
abundance: NA; j_gene: TRBJ2-7; v_gene: TRBV10-3; CDR3aa: CAIRPGLAGSYEQYF
abundance: NA; j_gene: TRBJ2-3; v_gene: TRBV5-1; CDR3aa: CASSLAGGTDTQYF
abundance: once; j_gene: TRBJ1-4; v_gene: TRBV28; CDR3aa: CASSLSDFEEKLFF
abundance: NA; j_gene: TRBJ1-1; v_gene: TRBV5-1; CDR3aa: CASFGRNTEAFF
abundance: few; j_gene: TRBJ1-5; v_gene: TRBV4-1; CDR3aa: CASSQDGTFGQPQHF
abundance: NA; j_gene: TRBJ2-3; v_gene: TRBV5-4; CDR3aa: CASSLASGGAGDTQYF
abundance: NA; j_gene: TRBJ2-2; v_gene: TRBV5-1; CDR3aa: CASSADGANGRELFF
abundance: few; j_gene: TRBJ1-1; v_gene: TRBV19; CDR3aa: CASSIQGKLYTEAFF
abundance: NA; j_gene: TRBJ2-1; v_gene: TRBV7-9; CDR3aa: CASSLEKADNEQFF
abundance: NA; j_gene: TRBJ2-7; v_gene: TRBV28; CDR3aa: CASSFRVLSYEQYF
abundance: NA; j_gene: TRBJ2-1; v_gene: TRBV7-8; CDR3aa: CASSLALGIVYNEQFF
abundance: few; j_gene: TRBJ2-5; v_gene: TRBV7-2; CDR3aa: CASSYQRGGETQYF
abundance: NA; j_gene: TRBJ2-1; v_gene: TRBV5-1; CDR3aa: CASSFSGTSGNNEQFF
abundance: NA; j_gene: TRBJ1-2; v_gene: TRBV5-4; CDR3aa: CASREGQGDYYGYTF
abundance: once; j_gene: TRBJ2-3; v_gene: TRBV5-6; CDR3aa: CASSLVSDTQYF
abundance: NA; j_gene: TRBJ1-1; v_gene: TRBV6-1; CDR3aa: CASSEGEWYTEAFF
abundance: few; j_gene: TRBJ2-1; v_gene: TRBV11-1; CDR3aa: CASSPRGYNEQFF
abundance: NA; j_gene: TRBJ1-2; v_gene: TRBV4-1; CDR3aa: CASSLSRGNPNYGYTF
abundance: NA; j_gene: TRBJ2-5; v_gene: TRBV15; CDR3aa: CATSRAGRNSEETQYF
abundance: once; j_gene: TRBJ2-1; v_gene: TRBV19; CDR3aa: CASSIDWGLAGGNNEQFF
abundance: NA; j_gene: TRBJ2-7; v_gene: TRBV27; CDR3aa: CASSLSGQPYYEQYF
abundance: once; j_gene: TRBJ1-1; v_gene: TRBV11-2; CDR3aa: CASSRQTLGTGSRNTEAFF
abundance: once; j_gene: TRBJ2-7; v_gene: TRBV7-2; CDR3aa: CASSLAGGSYEQYF
abundance: NA; j_gene: TRBJ2-3; v_gene: TRBV9; CDR3aa: CASSAQQGRDTQYF
abundance: NA; j_gene: TRBJ2-1; v_gene: TRBV7-3; CDR3aa: CASSRLGVNEQFF
abundance: NA; j_gene: TRBJ1-1; v_gene: TRBV5-4; CDR3aa: CASEPGGANTEAFF
abundance: NA; j_gene: TRBJ1-3; v_gene: TRBV5-1; CDR3aa: CASSPRQGGGNTIYF
abundance: NA; j_gene: TRBJ2-1; v_gene: TRBV9; CDR3aa: CASSPPGLAGGEQFF
abundance: NA; j_gene: TRBJ2-2; v_gene: TRBV18; CDR3aa: CASSPLWQGVNGELFF
abundance: NA; j_gene: TRBJ2-7; v_gene: TRBV6-6; CDR3aa: CASSPARRNPYEQYF
abundance: NA; j_gene: TRBJ2-3; v_gene: TRBV7-7; CDR3aa: CASSLEPVDTQYF
abundance: NA; j_gene: TRBJ1-1; v_gene: TRBV19; CDR3aa: CASSLGAEAFF
abundance: NA; j_gene: TRBJ2-7; v_gene: TRBV6-5; CDR3aa: CASATAGGTYEQYF
abundance: NA; j_gene: TRBJ2-5; v_gene: TRBV13; CDR3aa: CASSQRRMETQYF
abundance: NA; j_gene: TRBJ2-5; v_gene: TRBV6-1; CDR3aa: CASSEVAGAQGTQYF
abundance: NA; j_gene: TRBJ1-2; v_gene: TRBV29-1; CDR3aa: CSVEGHSYGYTF
abundance: NA; j_gene: TRBJ2-5; v_gene: TRBV11-1; CDR3aa: CASSYGQFRTQYF
abundance: NA; j_gene: TRBJ2-3; v_gene: TRBV9; CDR3aa: CASTLGGSTDTQYF